Following are 14 T cell receptor beta chains from one sample sequenced in a study of Ad26.COV2.S vaccination and SARS-CoV-2 variants. Treatment reported: around 19 received Ad26.COV2.S at low or high dose, single or two shots; 5 received placebo; per-sample allocation not given. Samples came from day 63 after the first vaccine or placebo injection. The protocol was immunoSEQ multiplex PCR, while the TCRdb copy is restricted to in-frame clones and leaves out a portion. The sample has fewer than 400,000 clones, 75% to 90% seen once. Source: peripheral blood, taken in a trial of Ad26.COV2.S vaccine versus placebo. These receptors were collected from a person between 18 and 65 years old who received the Ad26.COV2.S COVID-19 vaccine or a placebo.

For the CDR3, the DNA is TGTGCCTGGAGAGCCGGGACAGGGGTCTACGAGCAGTACTTC. Translating it yields CAWRAGTGVYEQYF. The rearrangement joins TRBV30 to TRBJ2-7; 10 bases match TRBD1. Germline trimming cut 3 bases from V and 3 bases from J; bases unmatched to any gene: 5. Germline loops: CDR1 GTSNPN, CDR2 SVGIG (reference sequence). The CDR3 has 14 amino acids. The whole variable domain, remainder taken from reference TRBV30 and TRBJ2-7, is SQTIHQWPATLVQPVGSPLSLECTVEGTSNPNLYWYRQAAGRGLQLLFYSVGIGQISSEVPQNLSASRPQDRQFILSSKKLLLSDSGFYLCAWRAGTGVYEQYFGPGTRLTVT.

This clone was recorded only once. The chain has TRBV7-2 and TRBJ2-1; possibly TRBD1 for D (5 bases). Germline values: CDR1 SGHTA, CDR2 FQGNSA. CDR3 length: 14 amino acids. V was shortened by 2 bases and J by 2 bases, with 7 bases between the two germline ends. DNA of the CDR3: TGTGCCAGCAGCTTAAGGACACCCTACAATGAGCAGTTCTTC. This gives the protein CASSLRTPYNEQFF.

The V call is TRBV7-6, the J call TRBJ1-4; D uncertain. Germline CDR1 and CDR2: SGHVS and FNYEAQ. V was pared by 3 bases and J by 8 bases, with 10 bases between. The CDR3 sequence is 13 residues long. CDR3 sequence reads: CASSLGNEEKLFF. In DNA form, the CDR3 reads TGTGCCAGCAGCTTGGGGAACGAGGAAAAACTGTTTTTT.

J is TRBJ2-4 and V is TRBV3-1 (or the pseudogene TRBV3-2); 7 positions match TRBD1. This CDR3 is built from 14 residues. The germline V gene encodes CDR1 LGHDT and CDR2 YNNKEL (reference sequence). J lost 8 bases, V lost 0 bases, and 4 bases had no gene match. As DNA, the CDR3 is TGTGCCAGCAGCCAAGATTACAGGGGTGACATTCAGTACTTC. Its translation is CASSQDYRGDIQYF.

The chain carries TRBV5-1 and TRBJ2-5, with D possibly matching TRBD2 (6 bases). The V end lost 7 bases, the J end lost 4 bases, and 14 bases lay between the germline ends. The CDR3 runs 13 residues. Germline CDR1 SGHRS, CDR2 YFSETQ. The CDR3 bases are TGCGCCAGCGCCACTAGCCCCCGAGAGACCCAGTACTTC. This codes for CASATSPRETQYF.

This clone has only a few counts. The chain is built from TRBV6-5 and TRBJ1-1, with 9 bases that match TRBD1. Trimming cost V 7 bases and J 4 bases; bases outside gene matches: 7. The CDR3 extends over 14 amino acids. Germline V gene sequence: CDR1 MNHEY, CDR2 SVGAGI. The CDR3 DNA reads as TGTGCCAGCACCCCGACAGGGGGTGGCACTGAAGCTTTCTTT. It yields the protein CASTPTGGGTEAFF.

J is TRBJ2-1 and V is TRBV6-5; D is unclear. V lost 2 bases and J 6 bases, leaving 17 bases between the germline ends. This CDR3 comprises 16 residues. Germline values: CDR1 MNHEY, CDR2 SVGAGI. The CDR3 DNA reads as TGTGCCAGCAGTTACGCCCGGACGGACCGCCGCAATGAGCAGTTCTTC. Its protein is CASSYARTDRRNEQFF.

The chain recombines TRBV4-1 with TRBJ1-4; TRBD1 is a possible D gene (6 bases). V lost 4 bases and J 8 bases, leaving 14 bases between the germline ends. The CDR3 length is 14 residues. CDR1 and CDR2 from the germline V gene are MGHRA and YSYEKL. CDR3 bases: TGCGCCAGCAGCCTCCTGGGGGGGCGAGAAAAACTGTTTTTT. Translating it yields CASSLLGGREKLFF.

Notes on this clone: Other DNA sequences in this specimen translate into the identical CDR3. CDR3 sequence reads: CASSVDLAGYTGELFF. DNA of the CDR3: TGTGCCAGCAGCGTAGATCTGGCAGGGTACACCGGGGAGCTGTTTTTT. The chain carries TRBV9 and TRBJ2-2, with D perhaps TRBD1 (5 bases). This CDR3 has 16 residues. The germline V gene has CDR1 SGDLS and CDR2 YYNGEE. V lost 0 bases to trimming and J lost 3 bases, with 12 bases between them. Supplemented by reference TRBV9 and TRBJ2-2, the full variable domain reads DSGVTQTPKHLITATGQRVTLRCSPRSGDLSVYWYQQSLDQGLQFLIQYYNGEERAKGNILERFSAQQFPDLHSELNLSSLELGDSALYFCASSVDLAGYTGELFFGEGSRLTVL.

The chain combines TRBV6-5 with TRBJ1-2; D is uncertain. The CDR3 runs to 12 residues. Trimming took 7 bases from V and 2 from J, leaving 8 bases between them. Germline values: CDR1 MNHEY, CDR2 SVGAGI. The CDR3 DNA follows: TGTGCCAGCAACGCGGGGAACTATGGCTACACCTTC. Its protein is CASNAGNYGYTF.

The rearrangement links TRBV19 to TRBJ2-7; 7 positions agree with TRBD2. CDR3 length equals 16 residues. Germline assignment: CDR1 LNHDA and CDR2 SQIVND (reference sequence). Trimming at V came to 5 bases and at J to 7 bases, leaving 17 bases not matched to a gene. The CDR3 is CASSAPGGVRSWEQYF. CDR3 bases: TGTGCCAGTAGTGCCCCTGGGGGGGTTCGAAGTTGGGAGCAGTACTTC.

This chain joins TRBV6-1 and TRBJ1-1; D is perhaps TRBD1 (5 bases). The CDR3 has 20 residues. Trimming shortened V by 1 base and J by 1 base, and 25 bases separated the two germline ends. CDR1 is MNHNS and CDR2 is SASEGT in the germline V gene. CDR3 DNA sequence: TGTGCCAGCAGTGAAGGACGGCGCAGGGATGTTTTCTGGTGGAACACTGAAGCTTTCTTT. It translates to CASSEGRRRDVFWWNTEAFF.

The chain uses TRBV18 and TRBJ1-2, with a tentative D call TRBD1 (6 bases). Germline assignment: CDR1 KGHSH and CDR2 LQKENI. This CDR3 has 14 amino acids. V lost 5 bases and J 6 bases, leaving 16 bases between the germline ends. CDR3 loop: CASSATAGVDGYTF. The CDR3, as DNA: TGTGCCAGCTCAGCGACGGCAGGGGTGGATGGCTACACCTTC.

CDR3 sequence reads: CASSLALGYRGTEAFF. The CDR3 DNA is TGTGCCAGCAGCTTAGCCCTAGGATACAGGGGCACTGAAGCTTTCTTT. This rearrangement joins TRBV7-9 to TRBJ1-1; 7 nucleotides align to TRBD1. There are 16 residues in the CDR3. Germline lookup yields CDR1 SEHNR and CDR2 FQNEAQ (reference sequence). With 0 bases clipped from V and 4 bases from J, the junction kept 8 bases outside the gene matches.